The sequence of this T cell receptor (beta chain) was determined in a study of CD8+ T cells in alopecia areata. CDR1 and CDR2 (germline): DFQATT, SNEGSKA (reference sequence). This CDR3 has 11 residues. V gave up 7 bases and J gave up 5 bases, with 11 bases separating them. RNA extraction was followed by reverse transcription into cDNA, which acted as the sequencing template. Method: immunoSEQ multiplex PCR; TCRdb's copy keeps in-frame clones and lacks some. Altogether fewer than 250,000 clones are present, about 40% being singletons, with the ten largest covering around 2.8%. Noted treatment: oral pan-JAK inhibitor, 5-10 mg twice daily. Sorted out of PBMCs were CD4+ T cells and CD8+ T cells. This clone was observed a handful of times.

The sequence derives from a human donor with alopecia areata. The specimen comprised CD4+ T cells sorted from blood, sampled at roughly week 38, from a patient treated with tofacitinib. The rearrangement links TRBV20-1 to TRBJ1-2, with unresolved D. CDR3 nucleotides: TGCAGTGTTCGCTGGTTATATGGCTACACCTTC. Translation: CSVRWLYGYTF.